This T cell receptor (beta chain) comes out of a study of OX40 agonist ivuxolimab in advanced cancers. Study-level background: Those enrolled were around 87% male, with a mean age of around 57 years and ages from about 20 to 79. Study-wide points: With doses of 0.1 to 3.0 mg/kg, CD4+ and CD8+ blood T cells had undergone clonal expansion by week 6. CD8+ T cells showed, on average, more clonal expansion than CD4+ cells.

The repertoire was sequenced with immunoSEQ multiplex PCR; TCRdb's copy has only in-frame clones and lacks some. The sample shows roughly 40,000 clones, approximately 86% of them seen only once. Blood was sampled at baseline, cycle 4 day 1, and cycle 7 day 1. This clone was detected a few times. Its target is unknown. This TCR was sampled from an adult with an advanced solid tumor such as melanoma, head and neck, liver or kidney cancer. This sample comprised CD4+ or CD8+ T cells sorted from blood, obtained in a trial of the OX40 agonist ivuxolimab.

CDR3 DNA: TGTGCCAGCTCACCCCCTGGTCAGCCCCAGCATTTT. It encodes CASSPPGQPQHF. The genes are TRBV18 and TRBJ1-5; D gene uncertain. Germline CDR1 reads KGHSH; CDR2 reads LQKENI. V lost 3 bases to trimming and J lost 6 bases, with 6 bases between them. The CDR3 sequence is 12 residues long.